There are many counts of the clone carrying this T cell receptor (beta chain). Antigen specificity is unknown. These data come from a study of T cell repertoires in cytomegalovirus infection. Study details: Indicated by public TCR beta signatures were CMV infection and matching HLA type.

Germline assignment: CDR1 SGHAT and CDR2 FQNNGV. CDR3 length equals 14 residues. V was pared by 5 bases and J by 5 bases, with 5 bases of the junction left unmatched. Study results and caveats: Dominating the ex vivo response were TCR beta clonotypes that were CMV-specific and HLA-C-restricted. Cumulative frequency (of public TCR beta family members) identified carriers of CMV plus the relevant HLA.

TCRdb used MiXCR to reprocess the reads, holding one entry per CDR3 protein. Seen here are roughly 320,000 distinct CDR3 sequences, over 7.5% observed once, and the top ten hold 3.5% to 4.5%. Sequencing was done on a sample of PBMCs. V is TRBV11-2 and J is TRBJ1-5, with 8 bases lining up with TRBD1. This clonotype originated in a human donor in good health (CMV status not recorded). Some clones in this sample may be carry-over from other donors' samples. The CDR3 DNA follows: TGTGCCAGCAGCCGACAGGGGAGGGATCAGCCCCAGCATTTT. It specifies CASSRQGRDQPQHF.